The source of this T cell receptor delta chain is a study of human gamma delta and Vdelta1 T cells. TCRdb made new clone calls on the PCR reads using CATT. This table has roughly 800 delta-chain clones, over 15% appearing once. On this clone: One base away lies a much larger clone, so this may be a sequencing read error.

From germline, CDR1 is TSWWSYY and CDR2 QGS. CDR3 size: 27 residues. Sequencing used Vdelta1 gamma-delta T cells from blood. This clonotype originated in a human donor in good health. V gene TRDV1 combines with J gene TRDJ1, with TRDD3 identical over 8 bases. In DNA form, the CDR3 reads TGTGCTCTTGTGGAACTACGATTAACCGTAGGCCTTCCCACTACTTATCCGTACTGGGGGTACACCGATAAACTCATCTTT. This codes for CALVELRLTVGLPTTYPYWGYTDKLIF.